This note documents a single T cell receptor (beta chain) sequence. This record comes from a study of blood T cell repertoires in COVID-19. The wider study: Researchers got acute and convalescent COVID-19 samples from the United States, Italy and Spain. Sample material is recorded as cDNA or gDNA derived from T cells, B-cell-depleted T cells, or PBMCs.

V was pared by 3 bases and J by 7 bases, with 15 bases between. This CDR3 has 15 residues. Germline V gene data show CDR1 as SGHTA and CDR2 as FQGNSA. In the original workflow: It was from reference gene primer amplification that nucleated cell counts were estimated. Sequencing was performed with immunoSEQ multiplex PCR; in TCRdb, only in-frame clones are kept and a portion is missing. V and J calls and clone size come straight from that table; D and trimming were deduced from the DNA. The sample lists roughly 25,000 clones; 92% were seen once. Specimen: peripheral blood. V gene TRBV7-2 combines with J gene TRBJ1-4; maybe TRBD1 (5 bases). The clonotype was recovered from a human donor in a cohort sampled during active COVID-19. For the CDR3, the DNA is TGTGCCAGCAGCTTGGGAGGGGCTCGGGGTGAAAAACTGTTTTTT. Protein: CASSLGGARGEKLFF.